This T cell receptor beta chain was captured in a study of cytomegalovirus exposure and HLA in healthy donors. Trimming shortened V by 10 bases and J by 6 bases, and 22 bases separated the two germline ends. The CDR3 is 14 amino acids. Germline CDR1 and CDR2: SNHLY and FYNNEI. The study, taken as a whole, reports: Rates of TCR association differed by HLA locus in a later analysis, with DRB1 highest and HLA-C lowest. One cluster of highly shared sequence variants probably arose as a sequencing artifact. An ancestry cluster, one associated with Asian ancestry, reportedly showed fewer N-insertions than the approximately 670-donor mean in a later analysis.

PCR used 60 Vbeta primers and 13 Jbeta primers. Profiling relied on immunoSEQ multiplex PCR, and the TCRdb table lists in-frame clones only, not all of them. The sample lists about 190,000 clones, roughly 75% seen once, with about 4.8% in the top ten. Although they were nominally healthy when sampled, donors likely had unrecorded immune exposures. Notes on this clone: Its target is unknown.

The specimen was PBMCs. The receptor comes from a man younger than 40 in good health and CMV-seropositive. The chain couples TRBV2 to TRBJ2-7, with D tentatively TRBD1 (5 bases). The CDR3 here is CATIRLLGHPEQYF. The CDR3 DNA reads TGTGCCACCATTCGACTTTTGGGGCACCCCGAGCAGTACTTC.